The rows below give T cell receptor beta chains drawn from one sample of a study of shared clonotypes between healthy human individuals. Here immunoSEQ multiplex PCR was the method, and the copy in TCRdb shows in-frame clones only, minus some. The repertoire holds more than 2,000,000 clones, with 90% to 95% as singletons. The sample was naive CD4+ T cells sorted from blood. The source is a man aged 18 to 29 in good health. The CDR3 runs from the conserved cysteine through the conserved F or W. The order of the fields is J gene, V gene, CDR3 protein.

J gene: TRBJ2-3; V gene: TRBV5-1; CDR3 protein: CATRRGAPTDTQYF
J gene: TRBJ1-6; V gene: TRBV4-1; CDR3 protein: CASSQGQGVVNSPLHF
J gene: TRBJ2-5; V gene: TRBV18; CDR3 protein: CASSLRAQIETQYF
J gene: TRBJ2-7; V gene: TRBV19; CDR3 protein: CASTQGSGLGTYEQYF
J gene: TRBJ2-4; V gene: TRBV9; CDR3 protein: CASSDGPGNIQYF
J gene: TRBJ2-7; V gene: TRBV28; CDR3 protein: CASSLTLGGPHEQYF
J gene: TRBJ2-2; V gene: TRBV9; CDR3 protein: CASSVELENTGELFF
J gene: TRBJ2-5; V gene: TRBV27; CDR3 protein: CASSLGFLGTQYF
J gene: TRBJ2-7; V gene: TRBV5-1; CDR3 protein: CASSLEGRGAYEQYF
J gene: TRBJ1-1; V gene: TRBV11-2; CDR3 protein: CASSLEAGLNTEAFF
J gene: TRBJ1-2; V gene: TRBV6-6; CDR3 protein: CASMKERYGYTF
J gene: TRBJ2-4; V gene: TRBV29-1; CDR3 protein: CSVEGGQTKNIQYF
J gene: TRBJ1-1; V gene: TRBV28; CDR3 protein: CASTKTRNTEAFF
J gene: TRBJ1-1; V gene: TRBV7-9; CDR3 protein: CASSVGPMTEAFF
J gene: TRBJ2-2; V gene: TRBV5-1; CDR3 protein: CASSPGVLNTGELFF
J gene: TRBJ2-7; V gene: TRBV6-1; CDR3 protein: CASGTAFRPSEQYF
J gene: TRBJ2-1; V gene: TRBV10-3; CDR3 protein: CATLRDASYNEQFF
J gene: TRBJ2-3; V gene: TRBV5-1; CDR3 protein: CASSLNRASTDTQYF
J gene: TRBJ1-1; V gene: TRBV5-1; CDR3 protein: CASSSPGQLNTEAFF
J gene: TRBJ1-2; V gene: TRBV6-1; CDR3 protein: CASSEWGEGHYGYTF
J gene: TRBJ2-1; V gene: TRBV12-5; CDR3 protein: CASGLPTGTSGSEDNEQFF
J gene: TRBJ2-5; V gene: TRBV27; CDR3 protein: CASSYDRGRAQYF
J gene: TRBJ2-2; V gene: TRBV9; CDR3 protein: CASSALPGTSGGRNTGELFF
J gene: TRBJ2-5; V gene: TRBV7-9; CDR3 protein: CASSPRDLNRETQYF
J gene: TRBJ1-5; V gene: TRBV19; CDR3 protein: CASLTVAYSNQPQHF
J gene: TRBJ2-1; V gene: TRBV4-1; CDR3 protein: CASSQDLLEGLLTSYNEQFF
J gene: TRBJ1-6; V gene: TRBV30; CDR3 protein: CAWTGTGGSPLHF
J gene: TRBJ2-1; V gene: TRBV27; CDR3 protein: CASRGSSYNEQFF
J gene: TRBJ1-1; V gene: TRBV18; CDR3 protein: CASSSDRVSEAFF
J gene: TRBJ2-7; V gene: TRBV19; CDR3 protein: CASRNPRTEQYF
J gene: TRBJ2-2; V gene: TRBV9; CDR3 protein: CASSVGAMSTGELFF
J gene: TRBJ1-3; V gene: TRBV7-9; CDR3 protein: CASSIFSGNTIYF
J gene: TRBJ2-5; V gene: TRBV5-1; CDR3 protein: CASSFGLAGGPLQETQYF
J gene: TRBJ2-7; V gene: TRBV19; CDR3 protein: CASMTTGESDEQYF
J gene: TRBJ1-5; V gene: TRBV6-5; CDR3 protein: CASRRTGASNQPQHF
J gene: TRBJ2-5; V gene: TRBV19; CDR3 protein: CASRDRVQETQYF
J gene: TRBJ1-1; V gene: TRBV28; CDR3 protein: CASSPGWNTEAFF
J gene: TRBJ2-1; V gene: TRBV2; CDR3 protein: CASSEAGLAGYNEQFF
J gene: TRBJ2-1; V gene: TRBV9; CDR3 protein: CASSVEVPFSEQFF
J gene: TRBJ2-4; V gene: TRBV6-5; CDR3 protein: CASSYMTQGAKNIQYF
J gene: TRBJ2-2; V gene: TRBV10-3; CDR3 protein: CAISPTGGNTGELFF
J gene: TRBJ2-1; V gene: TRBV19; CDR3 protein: CASSIKLAAEQFF
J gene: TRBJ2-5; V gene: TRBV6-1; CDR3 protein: CASSEGSGTRLPETQYF
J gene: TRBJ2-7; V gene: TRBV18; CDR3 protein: CASSPSGSPSYEQYF
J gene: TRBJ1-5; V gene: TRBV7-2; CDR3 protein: CASSQERVGGPQHF
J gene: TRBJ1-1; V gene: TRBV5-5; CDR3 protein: CASSYEVWGTEAFF
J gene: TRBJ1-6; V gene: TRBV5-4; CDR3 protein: CASSREGNNSPLHF
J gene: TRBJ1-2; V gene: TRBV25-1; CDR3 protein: CASSPPTGGASGYTF
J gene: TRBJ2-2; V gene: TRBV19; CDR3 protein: CASSVTDRAAGELFF
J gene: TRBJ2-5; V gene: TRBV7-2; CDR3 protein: CASSSVGTKYF
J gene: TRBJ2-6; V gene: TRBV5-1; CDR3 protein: CASSPGGSGANVLTF
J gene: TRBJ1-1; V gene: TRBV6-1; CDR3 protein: CASNPGPEAFF
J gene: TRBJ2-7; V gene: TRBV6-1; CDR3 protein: CASSEAILTGTNEQYF
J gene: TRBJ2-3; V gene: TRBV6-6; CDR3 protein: CACKRGGEDTQYF
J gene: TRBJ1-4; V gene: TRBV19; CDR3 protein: CASSISGRGSTNEKLFF
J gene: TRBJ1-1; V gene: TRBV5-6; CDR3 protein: CASSLEGGQLEAFF